This entry features one TCR beta chain sequence. These data are taken from a study of blood T cell repertoires in COVID-19. Study-wide background: Italy, Spain and the United States were the sources of the convalescent and acute COVID-19 samples.

Before they entered the study, exposed participants had met a COVID-19 case within 2 weeks. CDR1 is LGHNA, CDR2 YSLEER, per germline. There are 18 residues in the CDR3. The V and J ends lost 0 bases and 0 bases respectively, with 15 bases between them. Some clones are missing from TCRdb's copy, which holds only in-frame ones; the method was immunoSEQ multiplex PCR. The repertoire holds 250,000 or so clones, roughly 88% seen once, with over 2.5% in the top ten. The sequence came from a woman in her forties who had been exposed to COVID-19. The sequenced material came from PBMCs or T cells enriched from blood (not recorded which). This chain links TRBV4-3 with TRBJ2-1, with a weak D call TRBD1 (6 bases). CDR3 protein: CASSQEPGVPDSYNEQFF. Here the CDR3 DNA reads TGCGCCAGCAGCCAAGAACCAGGGGTCCCAGACTCCTACAATGAGCAGTTCTTC.